The 11 T cell receptor beta chains below were found in one sample sequenced in a study of T cell repertoires in cytomegalovirus infection (dated by TCRdb to between 2019 and 2020). Sequencing was carried out with an Illumina HiSeq 1500. TCRdb reprocessed the public reads (quality trimming at Q25 with fastp, clone calling with MiXCR) and kept in-frame beta chains. Merged by CDR3 protein, the rows form single entries marked with the most common genes and DNA. The sample profile shows around 490,000 distinct CDR3 sequences; around a quarter of them were found once. The top ten clones comprise around 14% of the sample. Sequences were obtained from PBMCs. The receptors were sampled from a human donor in good health (CMV status not recorded). Some clones in this sample may be carry-over from other donors' samples.

This clonotype was observed at least ten times. The rearrangement uses TRBV7-2 and TRBJ2-5; the match to TRBD1 covers 7 bases. V trimming: 1 base; J trimming: 5 bases; junction bases outside the gene matches: 7. The CDR3 spans 15 residues. CDR1 and CDR2 (germline): SGHTA, FQGNSA. The chain's CDR3 is CASSLVGRGIETQYF. The CDR3 DNA is TGTGCCAGCAGCTTAGTGGGCAGGGGGATCGAGACCCAGTACTTC.

V usage is TRBV7-9 and J usage is TRBJ1-5; D is possibly TRBD1 (6 bases). Trimming took off 5 bases at V and 3 bases at J, with 17 bases between the two ends. This CDR3 has 16 amino acids. CDR1 and CDR2 (germline): SEHNR, FQNEAQ (reference sequence). As DNA, the CDR3 is TGTGCCAGCAGCCAGGACAGAGGGGCTCTCAATCAGCCCCAGCATTTT. Encoded protein: CASSQDRGALNQPQHF.

The chain links TRBV11-3 to TRBJ2-1; 12 positions match TRBD2. CDR1 and CDR2 (germline): SGHNT, YENEEA. CDR3 length: 18 amino acids. V lost 4 bases and J lost 2; bases outside the gene matches: 9. CDR3 sequence: CASSSRTSGTTPYNEQFF. CDR3 sequence (DNA): TGTGCCAGCAGCTCCAGGACTAGCGGGACAACCCCCTACAATGAGCAGTTCTTC. Filled out from reference TRBV11-3 and TRBJ2-1, the complete variable domain reads EAGVVQSPRYKIIEKKQPVAFWCNPISGHNTLYWYLQNLGQGPELLIRYENEEAVDDSQLPKDRFSAERLKGVDSTLKIQPAELGDSAVYLCASSSRTSGTTPYNEQFFGPGTRLTVL.

V usage is TRBV25-1 and J usage is TRBJ1-1; the D gene is possibly TRBD1 (5 bases). This CDR3 comprises 16 residues. Germline CDR1 is MGHDK and CDR2 is SYGVNS. V was cut by 5 bases and J by 0 bases, with 16 bases left in between. This chain's CDR3 is CASSPVRGFMNTEAFF. The CDR3 DNA is TGTGCCAGCAGTCCGGTCCGGGGGTTCATGAACACTGAAGCTTTCTTT.

This sequence joins TRBV7-9 and TRBJ2-3; TRBD2 matches 7 bases. Per germline, CDR1 SEHNR and CDR2 FQNEAQ (reference sequence). The V segment lost 5 bases and the J segment 1 base; nucleotides outside the gene matches: 6. The CDR3 has 15 amino acids. DNA of the CDR3: TGTGCCAGCAGCCCGACTAGCCGGCGCACAGATACGCAGTATTTT. Encoded protein: CASSPTSRRTDTQYF.

This sequence joins TRBV28 and TRBJ1-1; D possibly corresponds to TRBD1 (6 bases). CDR1 is MDHEN, CDR2 SYDVKM, per germline. V dropped 4 bases and J dropped 3 bases, with 12 bases sitting between them. This CDR3 has 14 residues. The CDR3 region is CASSSGGGYTEAFF. CDR3 bases: TGTGCCAGCAGTTCAGGAGGGGGTTACACTGAAGCTTTCTTT.

This clonotype was detected a few times. A read error may explain this, as a much larger clone is one base away. The chain has TRBV7-6 and TRBJ2-5; the D is unclear. The CDR3 totals 12 residues. Germline CDR1 SGHVS, CDR2 FNYEAQ. Written as DNA, the CDR3 is TGTGCCAGCAGCATAGCCCAAGAGACCCAGTACTTC. It translates to CASSIAQETQYF.

This clonotype has at least ten counts. The rearrangement joins TRBV12-3 or TRBV12-4 to TRBJ1-5; perhaps TRBD1 as D (6 bases). CDR3 length: 14 residues. The V gene lost 6 bases and the J gene lost 5 bases, with 14 bases spanning the gap. The CDR3 DNA reads TGTGCCAGCAGGACAACAGGGTACGATCAGCCCCAGCATTTT. This codes for CASRTTGYDQPQHF.

V is TRBV5-4 and J is TRBJ2-2; 7 nucleotides line up with TRBD1. CDR1 and CDR2 (germline): SGHNT, YYREEE (reference sequence). Losses at the gene ends were 3 bases for V and 4 bases for J; bases not matched to a gene: 9. The CDR3 totals 16 residues. This CDR3 is CASSSRNRGRTGELFF. The CDR3 nucleotides read TGTGCCAGCAGCTCCCGTAACAGGGGACGCACCGGGGAGCTGTTTTTT.

V gene TRBV6-5 combines with J gene TRBJ2-7; D unresolved. Germline assignment: CDR1 MNHEY and CDR2 SVGAGI. The CDR3 runs to 14 residues. Trimming left V 3 bases short and J 0 bases short, with 9 bases between. CDR3 in amino acids: CASSYGPDSYEQYV. The CDR3 bases are TGTGCCAGCAGTTATGGTCCGGACTCCTACGAGCAGTACGTC.

This clonotype has just a few counts. The genes are TRBV12-3 or TRBV12-4 and TRBJ1-6; D ambiguous. CDR3 size: 15 residues. The V end lost 5 bases, the J end lost 9 bases, and 17 bases lay between the germline ends. This CDR3 is CASSKDVGVGSPLHF. The CDR3 region has the DNA TGTGCCAGCAGTAAGGACGTCGGCGTGGGTTCACCCCTCCACTTT.